A single sample is the source of the 6 T cell receptor beta chains below, sequenced in a study of T cells in narcolepsy. TCRdb's copy holds only in-frame clones and misses some; the assay was immunoSEQ multiplex PCR. The table includes roughly 32,000 clones, roughly four fifths detected once. Sequencing was performed on CD45RA- memory CD4+ T cells from PBMCs. Source of these receptors: a human donor with narcolepsy.

This chain uses TRBV5-5 with TRBJ1-2; D not resolved. The CDR3 covers 16 residues. V gave up 0 bases and J gave up 2 bases, with 14 bases separating them. Germline CDR1 and CDR2: SGHKS and YYEKEE (reference sequence). The CDR3 region is CASSLVLGQVNYGYTF. CDR3 nucleotides: TGTGCCAGCAGCTTGGTTTTAGGCCAAGTCAACTATGGCTACACCTTC.

The DNA of the CDR3 is TGTGCCAGCAGCCCAAATACCCCATATAATTCACCCCTCCACTTT. It is translated as CASSPNTPYNSPLHF. The chain has TRBV7-9 and TRBJ1-6, with D hard to call. Germline V gives CDR1 SEHNR, CDR2 FQNEAQ (reference sequence). The CDR3 length is 15 residues. The V end lost 5 bases, the J end lost 4 bases, and 12 bases lay between the germline ends. Full variable domain (missing parts from reference TRBV7-9 and TRBJ1-6): DTGVSQNPRHKITKRGQNVTFRCDPISEHNRLYWYRQTLGQGPEFLTYFQNEAQLEKSRLLSDRFSAERPKGSFSTLEIQRTEQGDSAMYLCASSPNTPYNSPLHFGNGTRLTVT.

For the CDR3, the DNA is TGTGCCTGGGGGGCCCTTTACGAGCAGTACTTC. Translation: CAWGALYEQYF. This chain links TRBV30 with TRBJ2-7; weak D call: TRBD1 (5 bases). Germline V gene data show CDR1 as GTSNPN and CDR2 as SVGIG (reference sequence). Trimming left V 5 bases short and J 4 bases short, with 9 bases between. This CDR3 contains 11 residues.

The chain employs TRBV6-5 and TRBJ2-5; 7 bases agree with TRBD2. CDR1 and CDR2 from the germline V gene are MNHEY and SVGAGI. The CDR3 consists of 13 residues. V trimming: 0 bases; J trimming: 8 bases; junction bases outside the gene matches: 3. The CDR3 DNA sequence: TGTGCCAGCAGTTACTCAGGGGAGGGTACCCAGTACTTC. It codes for CASSYSGEGTQYF.

The chain carries TRBV10-3 and TRBJ2-7; 10 bases fit TRBD1. Per the germline V gene, CDR1 is ENHRY and CDR2 is SYGVKD. This CDR3 contains 15 residues. The junction had 5 bases not matched to a gene; V was cut back by 3 bases and J by 3 bases. The DNA of the CDR3 is TGTGCCATCAGTGACCAAGGGACAGGGGACTACGAGCAGTACTTC. This codes for CAISDQGTGDYEQYF.

This clone was counted only a few times. This sequence joins TRBV6-1 and TRBJ1-2; D is unclear. V was pared by 7 bases and J by 0 bases, with 12 bases between. Per germline, CDR1 MNHNS and CDR2 SASEGT. This CDR3 contains 14 residues. The CDR3 DNA is TGTGCCAGCACGGCCGGAGATTCTAACTATGGCTACACCTTC. This encodes CASTAGDSNYGYTF.